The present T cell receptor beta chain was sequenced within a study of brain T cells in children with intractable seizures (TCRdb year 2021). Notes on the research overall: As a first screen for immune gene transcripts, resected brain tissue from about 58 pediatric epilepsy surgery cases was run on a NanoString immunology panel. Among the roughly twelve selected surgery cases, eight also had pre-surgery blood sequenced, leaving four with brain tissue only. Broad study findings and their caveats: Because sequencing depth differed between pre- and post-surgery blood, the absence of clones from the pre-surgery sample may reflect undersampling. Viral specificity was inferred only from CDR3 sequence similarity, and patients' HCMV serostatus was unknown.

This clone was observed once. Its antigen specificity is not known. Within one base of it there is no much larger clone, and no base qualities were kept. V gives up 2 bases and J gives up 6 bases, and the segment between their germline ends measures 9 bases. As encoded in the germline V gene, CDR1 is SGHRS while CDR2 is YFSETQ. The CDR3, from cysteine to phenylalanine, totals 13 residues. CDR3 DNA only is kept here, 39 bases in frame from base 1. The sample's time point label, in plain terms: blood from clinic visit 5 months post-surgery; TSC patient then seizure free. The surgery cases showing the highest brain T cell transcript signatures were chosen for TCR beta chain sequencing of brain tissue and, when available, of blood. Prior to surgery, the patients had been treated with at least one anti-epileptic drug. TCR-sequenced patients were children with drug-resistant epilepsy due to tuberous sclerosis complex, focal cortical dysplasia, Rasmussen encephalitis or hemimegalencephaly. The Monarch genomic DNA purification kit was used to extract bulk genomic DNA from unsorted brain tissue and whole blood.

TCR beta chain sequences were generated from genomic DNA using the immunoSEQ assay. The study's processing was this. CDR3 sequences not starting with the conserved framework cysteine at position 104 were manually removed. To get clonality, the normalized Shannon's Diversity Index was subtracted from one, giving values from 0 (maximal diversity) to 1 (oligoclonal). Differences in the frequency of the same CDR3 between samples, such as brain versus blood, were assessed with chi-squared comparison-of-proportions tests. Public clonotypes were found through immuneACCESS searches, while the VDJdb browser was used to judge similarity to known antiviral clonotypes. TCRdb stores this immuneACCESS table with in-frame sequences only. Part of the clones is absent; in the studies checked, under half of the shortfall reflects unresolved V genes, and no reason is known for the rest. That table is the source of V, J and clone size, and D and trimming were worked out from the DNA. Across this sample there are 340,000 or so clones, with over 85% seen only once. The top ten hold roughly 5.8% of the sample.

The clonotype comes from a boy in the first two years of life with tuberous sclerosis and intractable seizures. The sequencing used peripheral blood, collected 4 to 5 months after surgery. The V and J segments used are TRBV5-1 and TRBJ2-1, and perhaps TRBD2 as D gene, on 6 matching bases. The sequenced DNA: TGCGCCAGCAGCTTTGTGGGGGGCAATGAGCAGTTCTTC. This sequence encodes CASSFVGGNEQFF.